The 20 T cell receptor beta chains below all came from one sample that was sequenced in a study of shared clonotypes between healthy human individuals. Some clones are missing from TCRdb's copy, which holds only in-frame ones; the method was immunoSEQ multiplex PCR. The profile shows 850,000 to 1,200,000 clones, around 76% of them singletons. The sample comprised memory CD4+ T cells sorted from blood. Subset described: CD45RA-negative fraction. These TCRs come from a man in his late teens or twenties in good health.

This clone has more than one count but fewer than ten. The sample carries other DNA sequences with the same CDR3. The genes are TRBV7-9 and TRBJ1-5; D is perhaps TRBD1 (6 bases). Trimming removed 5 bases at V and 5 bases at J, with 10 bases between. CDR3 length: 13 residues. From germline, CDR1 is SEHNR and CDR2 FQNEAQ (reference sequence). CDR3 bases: TGTGCCAGCAGCAGGACAGCTGATCAGCCCCAGCATTTT. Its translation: CASSRTADQPQHF.

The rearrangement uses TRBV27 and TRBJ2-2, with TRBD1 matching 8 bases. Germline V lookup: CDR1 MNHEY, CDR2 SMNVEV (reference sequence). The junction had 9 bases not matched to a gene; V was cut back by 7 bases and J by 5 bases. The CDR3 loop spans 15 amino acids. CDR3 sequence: CASTRQGAGTGELFF. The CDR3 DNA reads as TGTGCCAGCACTCGGCAGGGGGCGGGGACCGGGGAGCTGTTTTTT.

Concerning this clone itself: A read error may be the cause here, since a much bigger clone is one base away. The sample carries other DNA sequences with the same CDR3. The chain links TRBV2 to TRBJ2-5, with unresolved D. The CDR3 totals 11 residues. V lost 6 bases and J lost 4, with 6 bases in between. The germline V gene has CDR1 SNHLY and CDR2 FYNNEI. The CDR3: CASSAGETQYF. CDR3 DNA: TGTGCCAGCAGCGCCGGAGAGACCCAGTACTTC.

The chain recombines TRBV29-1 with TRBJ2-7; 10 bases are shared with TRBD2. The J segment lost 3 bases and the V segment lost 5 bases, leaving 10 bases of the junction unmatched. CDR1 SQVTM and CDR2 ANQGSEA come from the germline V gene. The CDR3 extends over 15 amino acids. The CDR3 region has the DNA TGCAGCGTTCTAGCGGGAGCGCGGGAGGGCTACGAGCAGTACTTC. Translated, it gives CSVLAGAREGYEQYF.

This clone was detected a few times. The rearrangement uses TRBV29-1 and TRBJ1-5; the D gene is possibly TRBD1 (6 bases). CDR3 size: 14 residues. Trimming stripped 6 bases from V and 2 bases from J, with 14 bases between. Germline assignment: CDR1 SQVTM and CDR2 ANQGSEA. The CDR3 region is CSVAQGYGNQPQHF. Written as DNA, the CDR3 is TGCAGCGTCGCTCAGGGGTATGGCAATCAGCCCCAGCATTTT.

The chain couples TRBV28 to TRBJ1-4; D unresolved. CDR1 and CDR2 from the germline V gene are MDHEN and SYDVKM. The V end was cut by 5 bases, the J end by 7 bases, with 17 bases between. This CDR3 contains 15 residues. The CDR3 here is CASSPGGLRGEKLFF. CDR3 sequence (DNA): TGTGCCAGCAGTCCCGGCGGGCTGCGGGGTGAAAAACTGTTTTTT.

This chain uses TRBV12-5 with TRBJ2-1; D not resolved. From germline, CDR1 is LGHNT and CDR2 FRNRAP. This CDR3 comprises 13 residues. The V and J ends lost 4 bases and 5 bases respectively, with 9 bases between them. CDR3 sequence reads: CASGYQPHNEQFF. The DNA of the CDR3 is TGTGCTAGTGGTTACCAACCCCACAATGAGCAGTTCTTC.

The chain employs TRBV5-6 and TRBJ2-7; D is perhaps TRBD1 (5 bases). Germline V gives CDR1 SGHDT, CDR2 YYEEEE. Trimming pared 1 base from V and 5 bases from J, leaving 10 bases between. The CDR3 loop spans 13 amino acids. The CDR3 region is CASSLPTANEQYF. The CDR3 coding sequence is TGTGCCAGCAGCTTGCCGACAGCAAACGAGCAGTACTTC. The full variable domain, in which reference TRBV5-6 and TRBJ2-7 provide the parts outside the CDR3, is DAGVTQSPTHLIKTRGQQVTLRCSPKSGHDTVSWYQQALGQGPQFIFQYYEEEERQRGNFPDRFSGHQFPNYSSELNVNALLLGDSALYLCASSLPTANEQYFGPGTRLTVT.

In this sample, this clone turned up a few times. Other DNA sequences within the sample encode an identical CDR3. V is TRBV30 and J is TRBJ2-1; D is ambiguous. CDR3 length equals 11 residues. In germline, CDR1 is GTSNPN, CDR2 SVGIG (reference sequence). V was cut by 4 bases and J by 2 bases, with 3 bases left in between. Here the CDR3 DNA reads TGTGCCTGGACGACCTACAATGAGCAGTTCTTC. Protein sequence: CAWTTYNEQFF.

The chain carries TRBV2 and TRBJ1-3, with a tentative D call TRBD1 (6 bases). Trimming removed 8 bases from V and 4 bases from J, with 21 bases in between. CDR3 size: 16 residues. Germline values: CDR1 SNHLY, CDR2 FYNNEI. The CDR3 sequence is CASSRGTGTRGNTIYF. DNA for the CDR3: TGTGCCAGCTCTCGAGGTACAGGGACTCGAGGAAACACCATATATTTT. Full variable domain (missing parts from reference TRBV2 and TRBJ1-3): EPEVTQTPSHQVTQMGQEVILRCVPISNHLYFYWYRQILGQKVEFLVSFYNNEISEKSEIFDDQFSVERPDGSNFTLKIRSTKLEDSAMYFCASSRGTGTRGNTIYFGEGSWLTVV.

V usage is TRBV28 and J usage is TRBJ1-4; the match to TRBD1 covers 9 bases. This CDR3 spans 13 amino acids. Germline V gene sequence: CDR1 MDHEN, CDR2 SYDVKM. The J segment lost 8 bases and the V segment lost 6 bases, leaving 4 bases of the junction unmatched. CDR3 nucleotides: TGTGCCAGCAGCCGGGACAGGGACGAAAAACTGTTTTTT. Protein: CASSRDRDEKLFF.

The CDR3 sequence: CASRRLEANYGYTF. In nucleotides, the CDR3 is TGTGCCAGCAGGCGGTTGGAGGCAAACTATGGCTACACCTTC. The chain has TRBV6-5 and TRBJ1-2, with D unresolved. The germline V gene has CDR1 MNHEY and CDR2 SVGAGI. Trimming pared 6 bases from V and 2 bases from J, leaving 13 bases between. The CDR3 runs to 14 residues.

CDR3 sequence (DNA): TGCGCCAGCAGTGAGTCCCTCGGGGGACTCAATGAGCAGTTCTTC. Amino acid sequence: CASSESLGGLNEQFF. The chain couples TRBV10-1 to TRBJ2-1; perhaps TRBD2 as D (6 bases). V was pared by 0 bases and J by 6 bases, with 12 bases between. Germline values: CDR1 WNHNN, CDR2 SYGVQD (reference sequence). This CDR3 has 15 amino acids.

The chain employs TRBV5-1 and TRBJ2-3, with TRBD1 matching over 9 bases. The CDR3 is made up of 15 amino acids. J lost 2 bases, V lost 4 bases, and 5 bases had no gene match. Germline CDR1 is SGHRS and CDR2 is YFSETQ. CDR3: CASSPGTGLTDTQYF. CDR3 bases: TGCGCCAGCAGCCCCGGGACAGGGCTCACAGATACGCAGTATTTT.

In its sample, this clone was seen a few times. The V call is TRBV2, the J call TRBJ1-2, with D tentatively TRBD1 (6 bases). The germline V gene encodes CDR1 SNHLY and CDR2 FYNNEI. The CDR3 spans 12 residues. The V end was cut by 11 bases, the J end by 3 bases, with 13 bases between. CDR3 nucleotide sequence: TGTGCCGGGGGGGCGGAGTACTATGGCTACACCTTC. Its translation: CAGGAEYYGYTF.

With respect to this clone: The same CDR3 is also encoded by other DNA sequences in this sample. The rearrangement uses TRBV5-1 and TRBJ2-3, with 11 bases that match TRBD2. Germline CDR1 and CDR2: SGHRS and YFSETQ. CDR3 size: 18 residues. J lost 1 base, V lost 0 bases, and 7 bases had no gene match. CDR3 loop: CASSLGLAGGPGTDTQYF. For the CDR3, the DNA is TGCGCCAGCAGCTTGGGCTTAGCGGGGGGGCCAGGCACAGATACGCAGTATTTT.

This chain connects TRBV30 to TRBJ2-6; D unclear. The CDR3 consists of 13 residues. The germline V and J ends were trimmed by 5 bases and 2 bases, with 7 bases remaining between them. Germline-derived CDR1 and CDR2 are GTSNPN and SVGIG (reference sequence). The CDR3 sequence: CAWDGAGANVLTF. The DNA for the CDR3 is TGTGCCTGGGATGGGGCTGGGGCCAACGTCCTGACTTTC. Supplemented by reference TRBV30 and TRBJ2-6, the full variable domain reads SQTIHQWPATLVQPVGSPLSLECTVEGTSNPNLYWYRQAAGRGLQLLFYSVGIGQISSEVPQNLSASRPQDRQFILSSKKLLLSDSGFYLCAWDGAGANVLTFGAGSRLTVL.

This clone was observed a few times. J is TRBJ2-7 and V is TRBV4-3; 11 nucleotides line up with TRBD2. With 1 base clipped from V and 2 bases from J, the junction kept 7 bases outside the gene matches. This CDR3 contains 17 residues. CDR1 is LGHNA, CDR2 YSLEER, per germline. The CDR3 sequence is CASSQAGTSGAPYEQYF. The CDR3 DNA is TGCGCCAGCAGCCAAGCAGGGACTAGCGGAGCACCCTACGAGCAGTACTTC.

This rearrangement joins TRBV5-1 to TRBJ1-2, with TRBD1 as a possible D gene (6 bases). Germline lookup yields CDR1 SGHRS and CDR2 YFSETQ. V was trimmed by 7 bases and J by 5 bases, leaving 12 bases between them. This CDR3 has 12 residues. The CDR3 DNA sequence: TGCGCCAGCGGTGACAGGCAATATGGCTACACCTTC. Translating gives CASGDRQYGYTF.

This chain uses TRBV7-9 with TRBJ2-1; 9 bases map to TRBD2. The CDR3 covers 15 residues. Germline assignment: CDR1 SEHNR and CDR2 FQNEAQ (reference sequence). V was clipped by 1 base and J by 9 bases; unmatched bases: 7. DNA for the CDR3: TGTGCCAGCAGCTTAGTGGTAGCGGGAGTCGGTGAGCAGTTCTTC. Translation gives CASSLVVAGVGEQFF. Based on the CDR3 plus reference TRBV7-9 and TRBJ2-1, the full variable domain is DTGVSQNPRHKITKRGQNVTFRCDPISEHNRLYWYRQTLGQGPEFLTYFQNEAQLEKSRLLSDRFSAERPKGSFSTLEIQRTEQGDSAMYLCASSLVVAGVGEQFFGPGTRLTVL.